Given below is one T cell receptor (beta chain) in context. The antigen is not known. This sample is part of a study of T cell responses to AZD1222 COVID-19 vaccine. The V gene's germline CDR1 is SEHNR and CDR2 FQNEAQ (reference sequence). Trimming left V 5 bases short and J 7 bases short, with 17 bases between. The CDR3 contains 15 residues. Sequencing used immunoSEQ multiplex PCR; TCRdb keeps in-frame clones, though not all of them. Here the sample spans some 200,000 clones, roughly nine tenths being singletons. It was second doses at about 4 or about 12 weeks that were pooled. Findings and limits, study-wide: Clonal diversity may have been underestimated in mostly white British donors. Every sample of the repertoires postdated the peak T cell response. Reports indicate that nearly half of spike-specific TCRs are directed at unmutated variant regions.

The origin of this receptor is an adult who received the AZD1222 COVID-19 vaccine. Sequenced material: peripheral blood, taken 28 days after the second AZD1222 dose. The V and J genes are TRBV7-9 and TRBJ1-4; maybe TRBD1 (6 bases). The CDR3 DNA follows: TGTGCCAGCAGCCCAGGGGAGGCTTTGGGTGAAAAACTGTTTTTT. Amino acid sequence: CASSPGEALGEKLFF.